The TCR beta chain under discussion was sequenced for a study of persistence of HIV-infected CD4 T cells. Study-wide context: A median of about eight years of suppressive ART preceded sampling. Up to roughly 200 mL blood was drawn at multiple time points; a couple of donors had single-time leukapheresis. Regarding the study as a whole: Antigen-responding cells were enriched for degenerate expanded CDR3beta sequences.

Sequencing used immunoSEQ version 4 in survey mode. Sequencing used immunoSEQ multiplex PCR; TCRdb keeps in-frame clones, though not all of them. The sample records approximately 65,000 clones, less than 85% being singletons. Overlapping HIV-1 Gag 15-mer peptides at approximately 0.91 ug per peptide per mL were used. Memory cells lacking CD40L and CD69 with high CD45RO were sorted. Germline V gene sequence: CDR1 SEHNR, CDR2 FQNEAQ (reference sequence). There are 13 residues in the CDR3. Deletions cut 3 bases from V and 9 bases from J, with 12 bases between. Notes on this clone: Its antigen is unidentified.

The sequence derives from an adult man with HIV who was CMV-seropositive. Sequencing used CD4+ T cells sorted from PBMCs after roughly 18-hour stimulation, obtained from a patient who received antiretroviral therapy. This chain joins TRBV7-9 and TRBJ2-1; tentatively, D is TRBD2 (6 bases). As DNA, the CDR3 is TGTGCCAGCAGCTTCTCCGACGGGAGTGAGCAGTTCTTC. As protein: CASSFSDGSEQFF.